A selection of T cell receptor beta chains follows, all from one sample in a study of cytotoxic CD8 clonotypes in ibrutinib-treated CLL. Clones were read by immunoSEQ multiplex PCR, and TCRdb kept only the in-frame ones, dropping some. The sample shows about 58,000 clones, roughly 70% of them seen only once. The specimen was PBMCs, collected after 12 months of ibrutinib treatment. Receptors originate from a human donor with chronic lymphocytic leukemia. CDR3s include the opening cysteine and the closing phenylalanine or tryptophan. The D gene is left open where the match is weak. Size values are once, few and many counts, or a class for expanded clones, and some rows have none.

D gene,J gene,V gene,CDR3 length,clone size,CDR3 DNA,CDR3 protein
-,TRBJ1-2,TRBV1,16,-,TGCACCAGCAGGGAAGGCGTTGTGCGAAAGACCTATGGCTACACCTTC,CTSREGVVRKTYGYTF
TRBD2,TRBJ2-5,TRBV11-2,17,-,TGTGCCAGCAGCTCCCCCGGACTAGCGGAAATCCAAGAGACCCAGTACTTC,CASSSPGLAEIQETQYF
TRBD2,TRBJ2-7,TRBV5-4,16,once,TGTGCCAGCAGCATGCGAGCGGGAGGGGGGGCTAACGAGCAGTACTTC,CASSMRAGGGANEQYF
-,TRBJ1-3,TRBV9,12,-,TGTGCCAGCAGCCTCCCCACGGACACCATATATTTT,CASSLPTDTIYF
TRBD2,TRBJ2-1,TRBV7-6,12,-,TGTGCCAGCAGCCGAGGGACTAGCGAGGCGTTCTTC,CASSRGTSEAFF
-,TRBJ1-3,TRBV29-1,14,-,TGCAGCGTTGAATCAGGGGCCGGCGGAAACACCATATATTTT,CSVESGAGGNTIYF
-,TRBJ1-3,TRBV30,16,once,TGTGCCTGGAGTGTCCAAGGGGGGTTATCTGGAAACACCATATATTTT,CAWSVQGGLSGNTIYF
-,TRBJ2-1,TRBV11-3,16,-,TGTGCCAGCAGCTCCCCCGGGACCCGCCGTGCCAATGAGCAGTTCTTC,CASSSPGTRRANEQFF
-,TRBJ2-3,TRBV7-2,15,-,TGTGCCAGCAGCTTAGCGGGAAGTCTTACAGATACGCAGTATTTT,CASSLAGSLTDTQYF
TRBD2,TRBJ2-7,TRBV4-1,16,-,TGCGCCAGCAGCCTCCTCCCCGGGACTACCCCCAAGGAGCAGTACTTC,CASSLLPGTTPKEQYF
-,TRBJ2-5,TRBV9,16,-,TGTGCCAGCAGCGTAGGTCAAGGGAAGGGACAAGAGACCCAGTACTTC,CASSVGQGKGQETQYF
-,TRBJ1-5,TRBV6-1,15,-,TGTGCCAGCAGTGAAGGACTCCGTGGCAATCAGCCCCAGCATTTT,CASSEGLRGNQPQHF
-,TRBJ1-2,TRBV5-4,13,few,TGTGCCAGCAGCTACGCCACGCCTGAGAGCTACACCTTC,CASSYATPESYTF
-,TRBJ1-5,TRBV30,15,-,TGTGCCTGGAGTGTAGGGCGGCCTAACAATCAGCCCCAGCATTTT,CAWSVGRPNNQPQHF
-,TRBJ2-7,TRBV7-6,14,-,TGTGCCAGCAGCCTGGGAAGGGGAACCTACGAGCAGTACTTC,CASSLGRGTYEQYF
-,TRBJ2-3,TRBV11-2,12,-,TGTGCCAGCAGTTCAGGGTCAGATACGCAGTATTTT,CASSSGSDTQYF
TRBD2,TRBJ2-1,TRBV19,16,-,TGTGCCAGTAGTACCCGGACTAGCGGGAGTATCTCTGAGCAGTTCTTC,CASSTRTSGSISEQFF
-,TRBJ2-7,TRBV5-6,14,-,TGTGCCAGCAGCTTGTTGCGGGACTCCTACGAGCAGTACTTC,CASSLLRDSYEQYF
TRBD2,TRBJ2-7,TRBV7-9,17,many,TGTGCCAGCAGCTTAGCGGTTGGACTAGCGGATACCTACGAGCAGTACTTC,CASSLAVGLADTYEQYF
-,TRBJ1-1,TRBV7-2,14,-,TGTGCCAGCAGCTTAGCGGGGTTGAACACTGAAGCTTTCTTT,CASSLAGLNTEAFF
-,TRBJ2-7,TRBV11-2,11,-,TGTGCCAGCAGCTTAAAATACGAGCAGTACTTC,CASSLKYEQYF
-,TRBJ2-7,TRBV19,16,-,TGTGCCAGTAGTAGAGCCGGGACTGCGTTACGTTACGAGCAGTACTTC,CASSRAGTALRYEQYF
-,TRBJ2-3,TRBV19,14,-,TGTGCCAGTAGCATTGGCCAGGGAACAGATACGCAGTATTTT,CASSIGQGTDTQYF
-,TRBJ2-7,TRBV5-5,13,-,TGTGCCAGCAGCCCGGACCGGACCTACGAGCAGTACTTC,CASSPDRTYEQYF
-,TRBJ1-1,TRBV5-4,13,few,TGTGCCAGCAGGCTGGACAGCCCCACTGAAGCTTTCTTT,CASRLDSPTEAFF
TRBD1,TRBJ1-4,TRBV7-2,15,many,TGTGCCAGCCGCAGTTCCGGGACAGGGGTTGAAAAACTGTTTTTT,CASRSSGTGVEKLFF
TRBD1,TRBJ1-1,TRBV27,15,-,TGTGCCAGCAGTTTATTTAGGACAGGGAACACTGAAGCTTTCTTT,CASSLFRTGNTEAFF
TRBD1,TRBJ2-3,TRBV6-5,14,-,TGTGCCAGCAGTTCCCGACAGGGAGCCGATACGCAGTATTTT,CASSSRQGADTQYF
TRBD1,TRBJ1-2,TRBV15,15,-,TGTGCCACCAGCAGAGGGGGACAGGGTATGGGTGGCTACACCTTC,CATSRGGQGMGGYTF
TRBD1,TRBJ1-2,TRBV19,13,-,TGTGCCATCAGGGACAGAGCTAACTATGGCTACACCTTC,CAIRDRANYGYTF
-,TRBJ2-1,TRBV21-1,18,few,TGTGCCAGCAGCAAAGGACTAGCGCCTAGGTTCCCCTACAATGAGCAGTTCTTC,CASSKGLAPRFPYNEQFF
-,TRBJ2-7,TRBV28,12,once,TGTGCCAGCAGTTCGGCAGGGACTCCTCGGTACTTC,CASSSAGTPRYF
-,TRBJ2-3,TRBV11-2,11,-,TGTGCCAGCAGCTCGGCAGGGACGCAGTATTTT,CASSSAGTQYF
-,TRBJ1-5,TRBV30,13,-,TGTGCCTGGAGCCTCATCGGTAATCAGCCCCAGCATTTT,CAWSLIGNQPQHF
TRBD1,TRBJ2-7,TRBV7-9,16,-,TGTGCCAGCAGCCCTCAAGCCGGGACAGGGTGGTACGAGCAGTACTTC,CASSPQAGTGWYEQYF
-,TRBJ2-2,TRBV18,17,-,TGTGCCAGCTCTCAGACCTTACAGGGCGCTACCGCCGGGGAGCTGTTTTTT,CASSQTLQGATAGELFF